The 31 T cell receptor beta chains below all came from one sample that was sequenced in a study of PD-1 blockade in classical Hodgkin lymphoma. Time point: cycle 4 day 1 (C4D1), after 5 to 7 weeks of nivolumab. No patient escaped relapse after autologous stem cell transplantation, and brentuximab vedotin exposure varied. PBMCs were thawed, and CD8+ T cells were then isolated from them by magnetic negative selection. Assay: immunoSEQ multiplex PCR; the TCRdb copy retains only in-frame clones and omits some. The repertoire holds 6,000 to 7,000 clones, with 50% to 75% as singletons. Material: CD8+ T cells from blood, obtained before the fourth cycle of nivolumab. The receptors derive from a human donor with classical Hodgkin lymphoma.

This clone was seen a few times. The chain combines TRBV27 with TRBJ1-2; 7 bases fit TRBD1. Germline V gene sequence: CDR1 MNHEY, CDR2 SMNVEV (reference sequence). The J segment lost 1 base and the V segment lost 6 bases, leaving 11 bases of the junction unmatched. This CDR3 region has 16 residues. The CDR3 protein is CASRTVRDSINYGYTF. The CDR3 region has the DNA TGTGCCAGCAGAACCGTCCGGGACAGCATTAACTATGGCTACACCTTC.

This clone has just a few counts. CDR3 nucleotides: TGCAGCGTTGAAGATGGGTCCAGTCACTATGGCTACACCTTC. Encoded protein: CSVEDGSSHYGYTF. The chain uses TRBV29-1 and TRBJ1-2; D not certain. V lost 0 bases, J lost 3 bases, and 11 bases lay in between. CDR1 is SQVTM and CDR2 is ANQGSEA in the germline V gene. This CDR3 spans 14 amino acids.

The chain links TRBV4-1 to TRBJ2-7; TRBD1 or TRBD2 may be the D gene (6 bases each). Germline CDR1 and CDR2: MGHRA and YSYEKL. The CDR3 contains 15 residues. V lost 4 bases, J lost 3 bases, and 16 bases lay in between. Here the CDR3 reads CASSLRGTPIYEQYF. DNA of the CDR3: TGCGCCAGCAGCCTCCGGGGGACACCTATCTACGAGCAGTACTTC.

V is TRBV21-1 and J is TRBJ2-1; TRBD2, the D gene given by the table, was not confirmed from the DNA. TRBV21-1 is flagged as a pseudogene. The CDR3 has 17 amino acids. CDR3 sequence reads: CASSKGGTSGSYNEQFF. CDR3 in DNA: TGTGCCAGCAGCAAAGGAGGGACTAGCGGCTCCTACAATGAGCAGTTCTTC.

The chain recombines TRBV5-1 with TRBJ2-7; D tentatively fits TRBD1 or TRBD2 (5 bases each). The V end lost 3 bases, the J end lost 2 bases, and 12 bases lay between the germline ends. Germline lookup yields CDR1 SGHRS and CDR2 YFSETQ. There are 14 residues in the CDR3. The CDR3 sequence: CASSWDPGAYEQYF. The DNA for the CDR3 is TGCGCCAGCAGCTGGGACCCTGGGGCCTACGAGCAGTACTTC.

In its sample, this clone was seen once. J is TRBJ1-2 and V is TRBV7-9; the D is unclear. From germline, CDR1 is SEHNR and CDR2 FQNEAQ (reference sequence). V shed 5 bases and J shed 10 bases, with 17 bases lying between them. The CDR3 is 13 amino acids. CDR3 DNA: TGTGCCAGCAGCGCGGACGTGGAAGTCGACTACACCTTC. Its translation is CASSADVEVDYTF.

The rearrangement links TRBV4-3 to TRBJ1-4, with D hard to call. The V and J ends lost 3 bases and 8 bases respectively, with 7 bases between them. Germline V lookup: CDR1 LGHNA, CDR2 YSLEER. The CDR3 has 12 amino acids. The CDR3 coding sequence is TGCGCCAGCAGCCAGAATAACGAAAAACTGTTTTTT. Encoded protein: CASSQNNEKLFF.

This clone is classed as medium-sized. The CDR3 DNA is TGTGCCAGCAGCCAATCAGGAGGGACCCAAGATACGCAGTATTTT. Translating gives CASSQSGGTQDTQYF. The V gene is TRBV16, the J gene TRBJ2-3, with D maybe TRBD2 (6 bases). This CDR3 is built from 15 residues. The germline V gene encodes CDR1 KGHSY and CDR2 FQNENV. Trimming removed 0 bases from V and 5 bases from J, with 12 bases in between.

The gene calls are TRBV5-1 and TRBJ2-1; D gene unclear. Per germline, CDR1 SGHRS and CDR2 YFSETQ. This CDR3 spans 14 amino acids. Deletions cut 3 bases from V and 5 bases from J, with 12 bases between. In DNA form, the CDR3 reads TGCGCCAGCAGCTCCCCGAGGTTCAACAATGAGCAGTTCTTC. Its protein is CASSSPRFNNEQFF.

The chain employs TRBV6-1 and TRBJ2-3; D perhaps matches TRBD1 (7 bases). The V end was cut by 11 bases, the J end by 0 bases, with 15 bases between. In germline, CDR1 is MNHNS, CDR2 SASEGT. This CDR3 is built from 14 residues. The CDR3 nucleotides are TGTGCCGTGACAGGGACTGCTAGCACAGATACGCAGTATTTT. Translation: CAVTGTASTDTQYF.

The chain links TRBV10-2 to TRBJ2-7; D is unresolved. CDR3 length: 14 residues. Germline CDR1 WSHSY, CDR2 SAAADI. The V gene lost 2 bases and the J gene lost 3 bases, with 11 bases spanning the gap. The chain's CDR3 is CASSERASHYEQYF. In nucleotides, the CDR3 is TGCGCCAGCAGTGAGAGGGCTAGTCACTACGAGCAGTACTTC.

V gene TRBV28 combines with J gene TRBJ1-4, with a possible D match to TRBD1 (6 bases). CDR1 and CDR2 (germline): MDHEN, SYDVKM. The V end lost 3 bases, the J end lost 4 bases, and 15 bases lay between the germline ends. The CDR3 runs 16 residues. The CDR3 DNA sequence: TGTGCCAGCAGTTTGGAGGAGGCGGACAGTAATGAAAAACTGTTTTTT. It encodes CASSLEEADSNEKLFF.

In its sample, this clone was seen a few times. The V and J genes are TRBV4-1 and TRBJ1-2; D is uncertain. The CDR3 has 14 residues. The germline V gene encodes CDR1 MGHRA and CDR2 YSYEKL. Trimming shortened V by 3 bases and J by 2 bases, and 10 bases separated the two germline ends. The CDR3 reads CASSQDHRNYGYTF. The CDR3 region has the DNA TGCGCCAGCAGCCAGGACCACAGAAACTATGGCTACACCTTC.

This clone was recorded only once. The gene calls are TRBV29-1 and TRBJ2-7; the match to TRBD1 covers 7 bases. The CDR3 is 13 amino acids. Per germline, CDR1 SQVTM and CDR2 ANQGSEA. The ends lost 6 bases at V and 3 bases at J; junction bases unmatched: 8. CDR3 residues: CSVEAAGGYEQYF. The CDR3 coding sequence is TGCAGCGTCGAGGCGGCAGGGGGCTACGAGCAGTACTTC.

The gene calls are TRBV5-4 and TRBJ2-3; D not certain. The germline gives CDR1 SGHNT, CDR2 YYREEE (reference sequence). Trimming left V 0 bases short and J 0 bases short, with 20 bases between. The CDR3 is made up of 19 amino acids. The CDR3 sequence is CASSLGTVSLVVSTDTQYF. The DNA of the CDR3 is TGTGCCAGCAGCTTGGGTACAGTCTCCCTAGTTGTTAGCACAGATACGCAGTATTTT.

This clone has a handful of counts. J is TRBJ2-2 and V is TRBV29-1, with D perhaps matching TRBD2 (6 bases). Trimming removed 3 bases at V and 7 bases at J, with 12 bases between. Germline CDR1 is SQVTM and CDR2 is ANQGSEA. The CDR3 spans 13 residues. The CDR3 coding sequence is TGCAGCGTTGATGCTGGGGGGATCGGGGAGCTGTTTTTT. Protein product: CSVDAGGIGELFF.

V is TRBV11-1 and J is TRBJ1-1; D not certain. CDR3 size: 12 residues. The V gene's germline CDR1 is SGHAT and CDR2 FQDESV (reference sequence). Trimming removed 1 base from V and 8 bases from J, with 8 bases in between. In nucleotides, the CDR3 is TGTGCCAGCAGCTTAGTGTGGTCCGAAGCTTTCTTT. It yields the protein CASSLVWSEAFF.

The table lists this clone with a few counts. The V call is TRBV6-5, the J call TRBJ2-3; 7 positions agree with TRBD1. There are 15 residues in the CDR3. Germline CDR1 is MNHEY and CDR2 is SVGAGI. Trimming removed 8 bases from V and 2 bases from J; junction bases left unmatched: 10. The CDR3 DNA reads TGTGCCAGCGCGTGGGGACAGTTTCCCACAGATACGCAGTATTTT. Translated: CASAWGQFPTDTQYF.

The rearrangement links TRBV4-2 to TRBJ1-1; D not certain. Trimming removed 5 bases from V and 5 bases from J, with 15 bases in between. The CDR3 has 14 residues. Germline CDR1 LGHNA, CDR2 YNFKEQ. Written as DNA, the CDR3 is TGTGCCAGCAGCGTACAGAATTCAAGGACTGAAGCTTTCTTT. The encoded protein is CASSVQNSRTEAFF.

This chain links TRBV13 with TRBJ1-5; 7 bases line up with TRBD1. Germline V CDR1 and CDR2: PRHDT, FYEKMQ (reference sequence). V lost 6 bases and J lost 2; bases outside the gene matches: 7. The CDR3 has 15 amino acids. The CDR3: CASRETGDGNQPQHF. CDR3 nucleotide sequence: TGTGCCAGCAGAGAAACAGGGGACGGCAATCAGCCCCAGCATTTT.

The gene calls are TRBV7-9 and TRBJ2-7; possibly TRBD1 or TRBD2 for D (5 bases each). The germline V gene encodes CDR1 SEHNR and CDR2 FQNEAQ (reference sequence). The CDR3 length is 18 residues. Trimming stripped 0 bases from V and 0 bases from J, with 18 bases between. In nucleotides, the CDR3 is TGTGCCAGCAGCTTAGCGAGGCGTCGGGACGGGTTCTCCTACGAGCAGTACTTC. This translates into CASSLARRRDGFSYEQYF. The variable domain in full, with the rest retrieved from reference TRBV7-9 and TRBJ2-7, is DTGVSQNPRHKITKRGQNVTFRCDPISEHNRLYWYRQTLGQGPEFLTYFQNEAQLEKSRLLSDRFSAERPKGSFSTLEIQRTEQGDSAMYLCASSLARRRDGFSYEQYFGPGTRLTVT.

The gene calls are TRBV27 and TRBJ1-2; 7 bases are a match to TRBD1. The trim removed 1 base at V and 2 bases at J, leaving 4 bases unmatched. The CDR3 loop spans 15 amino acids. Germline loops: CDR1 MNHEY, CDR2 SMNVEV (reference sequence). The chain's CDR3 is CASSLLGQTNYGYTF. In DNA form, the CDR3 reads TGTGCCAGCAGTTTATTGGGACAGACGAACTATGGCTACACCTTC.

The V and J genes are TRBV5-6 and TRBJ2-5; D unresolved. The V and J ends lost 4 bases and 2 bases respectively, with 15 bases between them. CDR1 is SGHDT, CDR2 YYEEEE, per germline. The CDR3 sequence is 15 residues long. For the CDR3, the DNA is TGTGCCAGCAGCCCGACACTGGCCGGGCAAGAGACCCAGTACTTC. Translating gives CASSPTLAGQETQYF.

The V gene is TRBV27, the J gene TRBJ2-1; maybe TRBD2 (6 bases). Germline assignment: CDR1 MNHEY and CDR2 SMNVEV (reference sequence). V was trimmed by 7 bases and J by 6 bases, leaving 13 bases between them. This CDR3 region has 13 residues. The CDR3 region has the DNA TGTGCCAGCAATAACCGGGAGTTCAATGAGCAGTTCTTC. It is translated as CASNNREFNEQFF.

This clone was detected a few times. The chain uses TRBV27 and TRBJ2-7, with unresolved D. CDR1 is MNHEY, CDR2 SMNVEV, per germline (reference sequence). This CDR3 contains 14 residues. Deletions cut 0 bases from V and 2 bases from J, with 8 bases between. CDR3 bases: TGTGCCAGCAGTTTATCTTTTGACACCTACGAGCAGTACTTC. Translated: CASSLSFDTYEQYF.

The chain combines TRBV6-5 with TRBJ2-2; D is unresolved. CDR3 length: 16 amino acids. V lost 0 bases and J lost 4, with 12 bases in between. Germline assignment: CDR1 MNHEY and CDR2 SVGAGI. CDR3 nucleotides: TGTGCCAGCAGTTACTCGATGTCTCAAGTCACCGGGGAGCTGTTTTTT. Translating it yields CASSYSMSQVTGELFF.

The CDR3 nucleotides are TGTGCCAGCAGCTTCAGGGGGGCCGGGGAACCCTACAATGAGCAGTTCTTC. Translating gives CASSFRGAGEPYNEQFF. The chain carries TRBV7-6 and TRBJ2-1; a weak D match, TRBD1 (7 bases). The CDR3 contains 17 residues. Deletions cut 3 bases from V and 2 bases from J, with 17 bases between. Germline CDR1 is SGHVS and CDR2 is FNYEAQ.

V usage is TRBV28 and J usage is TRBJ2-7, with D perhaps being TRBD1 or TRBD2 (7 bases each). From germline, CDR1 is MDHEN and CDR2 SYDVKM. There are 14 residues in the CDR3. The V end lost 5 bases, the J end lost 5 bases, and 16 bases lay between the germline ends. CDR3 amino acids: CASSKGRGQNEQYF. The CDR3 region has the DNA TGTGCCAGCAGTAAGGGGAGGGGGCAGAACGAGCAGTACTTC.

This chain uses TRBV5-1 with TRBJ2-3; D is undetermined. The CDR3 spans 16 residues. Germline V lookup: CDR1 SGHRS, CDR2 YFSETQ. V was pared by 0 bases and J by 0 bases, with 11 bases between. The CDR3 spells CASSLVSSVSTDTQYF. The CDR3 DNA reads TGCGCCAGCAGCTTGGTCTCTTCGGTGAGCACAGATACGCAGTATTTT. Full variable domain (remainder filled in from reference TRBV5-1 and TRBJ2-3): KAGVTQTPRYLIKTRGQQVTLSCSPISGHRSVSWYQQTPGQGLQFLFEYFSETQRNKGNFPGRFSGRQFSNSRSEMNVSTLELGDSALYLCASSLVSSVSTDTQYFGPGTRLTVL.

This clone was detected a few times. The chain carries TRBV4-1 and TRBJ2-7, with 7 bases aligning to TRBD2. V was pared by 4 bases and J by 2 bases, with 11 bases of the junction left unmatched. This CDR3 spans 16 amino acids. The germline V gene has CDR1 MGHRA and CDR2 YSYEKL. For the CDR3, the DNA is TGCGCCAGCAGCCTCCGAAGCGGGACCACGGCCTACGAGCAGTACTTC. This gives the protein CASSLRSGTTAYEQYF.

This clone is deemed medium-sized. The chain is built from TRBV7-9 and TRBJ1-2; 9 bases agree with TRBD1. Trimming took 2 bases from V and 8 from J; bases not matched to a gene: 9. Germline values: CDR1 SEHNR, CDR2 FQNEAQ (reference sequence). CDR3 length: 15 amino acids. CDR3 amino acids: CASSLPVRTGDGYTF. Written as DNA, the CDR3 is TGTGCCAGCAGCTTACCAGTACGGACAGGGGACGGCTACACCTTC.